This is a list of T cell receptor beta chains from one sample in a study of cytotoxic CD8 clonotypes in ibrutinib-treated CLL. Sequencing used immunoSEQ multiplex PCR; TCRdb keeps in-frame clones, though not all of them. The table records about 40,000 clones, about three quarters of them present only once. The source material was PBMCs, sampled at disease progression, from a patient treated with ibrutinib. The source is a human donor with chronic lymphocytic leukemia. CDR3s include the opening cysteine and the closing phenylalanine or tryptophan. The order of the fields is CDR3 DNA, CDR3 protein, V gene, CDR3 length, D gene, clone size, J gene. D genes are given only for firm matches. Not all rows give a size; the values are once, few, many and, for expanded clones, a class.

TGTGCCACCAGCAGAGACCCGGGACAGGGGCCTTGGGAGCAGTACTTC	CATSRDPGQGPWEQYF	TRBV15	16	TRBD1	.	TRBJ2-7
TGTGCCAGCAGTCCGCTAGCGGGGGGGCCCGCAGATACGCAGTATTTT	CASSPLAGGPADTQYF	TRBV27	16	TRBD2	.	TRBJ2-3
TGTGCCAGCAGCGCTACGGACAGAAGAATTAACACTGAAGCTTTCTTT	CASSATDRRINTEAFF	TRBV9	16	.	.	TRBJ1-1
TGTGCCAGCAGCGTAGTCCCGGCAGAAAAACTGTTTTTT	CASSVVPAEKLFF	TRBV9	13	.	.	TRBJ1-4
TGTGCCAGCAGCTTGGGCCGATCAACCAAACAGTACTTC	CASSLGRSTKQYF	TRBV13	13	.	.	TRBJ2-7
TGCGCCAGCAGTGTTAGCGGCAGGGCCACTGAAGCTTTCTTT	CASSVSGRATEAFF	TRBV10-1	14	.	.	TRBJ1-1
TGTGCCAGCAGTTACGGGTTCGACACAGATACGCAGTATTTT	CASSYGFDTDTQYF	TRBV6-6	14	.	once	TRBJ2-3
TGTGCCAGCAGCCCCAACGCTGACACTGAAAAACTGTTTTTT	CASSPNADTEKLFF	TRBV27	14	.	few	TRBJ1-4
TGTGCCAGCAGTTTCCGGGGAGGGATTGGCAATCAGCCCCAGCATTTT	CASSFRGGIGNQPQHF	TRBV6-6	16	.	.	TRBJ1-5
TGTGCCAGCAGTACAGGTAGTCGAGGGCACTTC	CASSTGSRGHF	TRBV27	11	.	few	TRBJ2-7
TGTGCCAGCAGTTTAAGATATGTGGTGGCAGTCAGCTCTGGGGCCAACGTCCTGACTTTC	CASSLRYVVAVSSGANVLTF	TRBV27	20	.	few	TRBJ2-6
TGTGCCATCAGTGAGTCAGGGGCCTCAATGTACTTC	CAISESGASMYF	TRBV10-3	12	.	.	TRBJ2-7
TGTGCCAGCAGCAGGGGGACAGGGGATGGTCAGCCCCAGCATTTT	CASSRGTGDGQPQHF	TRBV5-8	15	TRBD1	.	TRBJ1-5
TGCGCCAGCAGCCAAGAACAGGTGGGGAACTACGAGCAGTACTTC	CASSQEQVGNYEQYF	TRBV4-1	15	.	once	TRBJ2-7
TGCAGCGTTTTGGGGTCGCGTGGCACTGAAGCTTTCTTT	CSVLGSRGTEAFF	TRBV29-1	13	.	.	TRBJ1-1
TGTGCCAGCAGTGGCGGGACAGTCTACGAGCAGTACTTC	CASSGGTVYEQYF	TRBV6-5	13	.	few	TRBJ2-7
TGTGCTAGTGGCTTGGACAGGGGGACAGATACGCAGTATTTT	CASGLDRGTDTQYF	TRBV12-5	14	TRBD1	.	TRBJ2-3
TGTGCCAGCAGCTTAAGGGGGAAAGGCGAGCAGTACTTC	CASSLRGKGEQYF	TRBV11-3	13	.	.	TRBJ2-7
TGTGCCAGCAGTCCTAGATACGAGCAGTACTTC	CASSPRYEQYF	TRBV6-1	11	.	once	TRBJ2-7
TGTGCTAGTGGTTTGTCCCGGGGGGTTCTTGGCTACACCTTC	CASGLSRGVLGYTF	TRBV12-5	14	.	.	TRBJ1-2
TGTGCCAGCAGCTTGGGCCTCTCCTACAATGAGCAGTTCTTC	CASSLGLSYNEQFF	TRBV5-6	14	.	.	TRBJ2-1
TGTGCCAGCAGGCCCCCAGGGGGCGCGTGGAACACCATATATTTT	CASRPPGGAWNTIYF	TRBV6-6	15	TRBD1	.	TRBJ1-3
TGCGCCAGCAGCTTGGCGGGACACAGCAATCAGCCCCAGCATTTT	CASSLAGHSNQPQHF	TRBV5-1	15	.	few	TRBJ1-5
TGTGCCAGCTCCAATGCCCTCGAGTGGGTCTCCTACAATGAGCAGTTCTTC	CASSNALEWVSYNEQFF	TRBV18	17	.	.	TRBJ2-1
TGTGCCAGCAGCTTGGGACTAGCGGGATTTAATGAGCAGTTCTTC	CASSLGLAGFNEQFF	TRBV5-6	15	TRBD2	.	TRBJ2-1
TGTGCCAGCAGTGTACTAGCGGGGGGCACAGATACGCAGTATTTT	CASSVLAGGTDTQYF	TRBV6-1	15	TRBD2	medium-sized	TRBJ2-3
TGCGCCAGCAGCAGCCTCACAGGGGTCGGGCAGTATTTT	CASSSLTGVGQYF	TRBV5-1	13	TRBD1	.	TRBJ2-3
TGTGCCAGCAGCTCCCCAGAGCGGGGGCGACCCGGTGAGCAGTTCTTC	CASSSPERGRPGEQFF	TRBV11-2	16	TRBD2	.	TRBJ2-1
TGTGCCAGCAGCTTGGGGCAGGCCTCAGCGGGAGAGACCCAGTACTTC	CASSLGQASAGETQYF	TRBV5-4	16	.	.	TRBJ2-5
TGTGCCAGCAGTCACGGGACTTTGGACATTCAGTACTTC	CASSHGTLDIQYF	TRBV6-5	13	.	few	TRBJ2-4
TGTGCCACCACTCTTTGGGGGGCGCGGGAGACCCAGTACTTC	CATTLWGARETQYF	TRBV6-1	14	.	.	TRBJ2-5
TGTGCCAGCAGACCGGAGCGGGAGGGGTCTTTAGGCGGCTACACCTTC	CASRPEREGSLGGYTF	TRBV11-2	16	.	.	TRBJ1-2
TGTGCCAGCACAGGGACACAAGAGACCCAGTACTTC	CASTGTQETQYF	TRBV6-5	12	.	.	TRBJ2-5
TGTGCCAGCAGTGTCGGGGCACCAGAGAAGGGTGGCTACACCTTC	CASSVGAPEKGGYTF	TRBV2	15	.	.	TRBJ1-2
TGTGCCAGCAGTGATGAACAGGCTAGCGAAAAACTGTTTTTT	CASSDEQASEKLFF	TRBV2	14	.	.	TRBJ1-4
TGTGCCTGGGCGTTCGGGGGGAAAGAGACCCAGTACTTC	CAWAFGGKETQYF	TRBV30	13	TRBD2	once	TRBJ2-5
TGTGCCAGCAGTGATATATCCACAGGGGACAACACTGAAGCTTTCTTT	CASSDISTGDNTEAFF	TRBV7-6	16	TRBD1	once	TRBJ1-1
TGTGCCAGCAGCTTAGGGACCTACGAGCAGTACTTC	CASSLGTYEQYF	TRBV11-1	12	.	.	TRBJ2-7
TGTGCCAGCAGCTTGAATGCTCTCGTGGGCAGCAACTACGAGCAGTACTTC	CASSLNALVGSNYEQYF	TRBV11-2	17	.	.	TRBJ2-7
TGCGCCAGCAGCCAAGGTTGGGGGGGGGCGATGAATGAGCAGTTCTTC	CASSQGWGGAMNEQFF	TRBV4-1	16	.	.	TRBJ2-1
TGTGCCAGCAGCTTAGTCGGGGAAGGCACCATATATTTT	CASSLVGEGTIYF	TRBV7-2	13	.	.	TRBJ1-3
TGCGCCAGCAGCTCCTTGAGGGGGACCCTAACCCGCACAGATACGCAGTATTTT	CASSSLRGTLTRTDTQYF	TRBV5-1	18	.	.	TRBJ2-3
TGTGCCTGGAACCGGGGGGGCCTTTTCAATGAGCAGTTCTTC	CAWNRGGLFNEQFF	TRBV30	14	TRBD2	.	TRBJ2-1
TGCAGCGCCTGGGGGGTGGTGGGAGAACGCCATGGCTACACCTTC	CSAWGVVGERHGYTF	TRBV29-1	15	.	.	TRBJ1-2
TGTGCCAGCAGTGAAAGGTACGAGCAGTACTTC	CASSERYEQYF	TRBV2	11	.	.	TRBJ2-7
TGTGCCAGCAGCGTAGATCTGGGCGGCAGTAATGGCTACACCTTC	CASSVDLGGSNGYTF	TRBV9	15	.	.	TRBJ1-2
TGTGCCACCAGCAGATCTAGCAGGGACTACTACAATGAGCAGTTCTTC	CATSRSSRDYYNEQFF	TRBV15	16	TRBD2	.	TRBJ2-1
TGTGCCAGCTCCGGGGGCGCAGGCGAAAAACTGTTTTTT	CASSGGAGEKLFF	TRBV18	13	.	few	TRBJ1-4
TGTGCCAGCAGTGGGGCGGGGGCCTATAACTATGGCTACACCTTC	CASSGAGAYNYGYTF	TRBV25-1	15	.	.	TRBJ1-2
TGTGCCAGCAGTTACACAAACAGGCGAAGGACTGAAGCTTTCTTT	CASSYTNRRRTEAFF	TRBV6-5	15	.	few	TRBJ1-1
TGTGCCAGCAGCCGTGGGGCGGGGTGGAATGAGCAGTTCTTC	CASSRGAGWNEQFF	TRBV7-8	14	.	.	TRBJ2-1
TGTGCCAGCAGCGTAGGGCCTGGGGAATCCTATAATTCACCCCTCCACTTT	CASSVGPGESYNSPLHF	TRBV9	17	.	.	TRBJ1-6
TGTGCCACCCCAAACCCGGGGAGCACAGATACGCAGTATTTT	CATPNPGSTDTQYF	TRBV2	14	.	once	TRBJ2-3
TGTGCCTGGAGTGTTGGGTTAACCTCCGGGGGGCTCACCTCACCCCTCCACTTT	CAWSVGLTSGGLTSPLHF	TRBV30	18	.	few	TRBJ1-6
TGTGCCAGCAGCCAGCACTCTTTGGGACAGGGGGATTCACCCCTCCACTTT	CASSQHSLGQGDSPLHF	TRBV4-2	17	TRBD1	.	TRBJ1-6
TGTGCCAGCAGTTACTCCAGGGACCCCTCATACAATGAGCAGTTCTTC	CASSYSRDPSYNEQFF	TRBV6-5	16	.	once	TRBJ2-1
TGTGCCACCAGCAGAGATCGGGGACTAGCGCTTTTAAATGAGCAGTTCTTC	CATSRDRGLALLNEQFF	TRBV15	17	TRBD2	.	TRBJ2-1
TGTGCCAGTACCGGACTAGCGAGGACCGGGGAGCTGTTTTTT	CASTGLARTGELFF	TRBV19	14	TRBD2	.	TRBJ2-2